The source of this T cell receptor beta chain is a study of blood T cells in healthy people across ages. This clonotype was counted between two and nine times. Its antigen is currently unknown. Russia was home to the donors, healthy Caucasian individuals aged about 6 to 90. Each sample yielded at least 6 million isolated PBMCs. Broader study findings: Estimates of diversity drawn from one million T cells were considered underestimates.

Primed by a sample-barcoded 5' primer and a J-beta primer mix, a second PCR proceeded for 7 to 11 cycles. Through a template-switch adaptor with 12 random nucleotides, each cDNA molecule received a tag. TCRdb itself ran the 5' RACE reads through MiXCR, one entry per CDR3 protein. This table has some 1.5 million distinct CDR3 sequences, 28% appearing once. The ends were cut back, 7 bases at V and 4 bases at J, with 2 bases in the middle. The CDR3 is 10 residues long. This receptor was obtained from a woman in her 30s in good health. The chain uses TRBV12-3 or TRBV12-4 and TRBJ1-3; D unclear. Sequenced: blood. In DNA form, the CDR3 reads TGTGCCAGCACCGGAAACACCATATATTTT. This translates into CASTGNTIYF.